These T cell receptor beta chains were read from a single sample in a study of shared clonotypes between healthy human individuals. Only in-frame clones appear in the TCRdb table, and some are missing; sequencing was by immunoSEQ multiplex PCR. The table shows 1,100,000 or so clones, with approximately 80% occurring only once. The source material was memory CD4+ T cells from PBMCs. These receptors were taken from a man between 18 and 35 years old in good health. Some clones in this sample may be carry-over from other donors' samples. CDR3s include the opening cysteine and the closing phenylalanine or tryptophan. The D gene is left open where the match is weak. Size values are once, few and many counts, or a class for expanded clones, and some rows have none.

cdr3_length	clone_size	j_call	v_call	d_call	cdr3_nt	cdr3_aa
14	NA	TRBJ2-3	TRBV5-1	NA	TGCGCCAGCAGCTTCCCGGGTCACACAGATACGCAGTATTTT	CASSFPGHTDTQYF
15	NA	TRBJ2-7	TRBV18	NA	TGTGCCAGCTCAGGGGGTATAACCGAGATCTACGAGCAGTACTTC	CASSGGITEIYEQYF
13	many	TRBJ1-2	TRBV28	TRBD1	TGTGCCAGCAATCCCCGGGACAGGGACGGCTACACCTTC	CASNPRDRDGYTF
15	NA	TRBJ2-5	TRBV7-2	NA	TGTGCCAGCAGCTTGAGTTCGGGGAATGGAGAGACCCAGTACTTC	CASSLSSGNGETQYF
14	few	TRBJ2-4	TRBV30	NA	TGTGCCTGGAGTCTGGCGGGAGCCAAAAACATTCAGTACTTC	CAWSLAGAKNIQYF
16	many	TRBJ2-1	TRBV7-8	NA	TGTGCCAGCAGCTTAGGAGCGGGTAGCTCCTACAATGAGCAGTTCTTC	CASSLGAGSSYNEQFF
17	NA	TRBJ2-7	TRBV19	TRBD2	TGTGCCAGCCCCAGGGTGACTAGCGGGCCGAGCTCCTACGAGCAGTACTTC	CASPRVTSGPSSYEQYF
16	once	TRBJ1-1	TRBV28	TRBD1	TGTGCCAGCAGTTTAGTTCGGTTGGAAGGGGGCATTGAAGCTTTCTTT	CASSLVRLEGGIEAFF
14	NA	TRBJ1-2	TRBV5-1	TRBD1	TGCGCCAGCAGCTTGGCCACAGGGGTGGAAGGCTACACCTTC	CASSLATGVEGYTF
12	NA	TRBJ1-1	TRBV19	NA	TGTGCCAGTAGTATTAGGGACACTGAAGCTTTCTTT	CASSIRDTEAFF
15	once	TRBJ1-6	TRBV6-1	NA	TGTGCCAGCCGGGAGGGTCCCTGGGCCAATTCACCCCTCCACTTT	CASREGPWANSPLHF
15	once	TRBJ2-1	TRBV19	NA	TGTGCCAGTAGTATAGGCAGGGGTAGGTTCGCTGAGCAGTTCTTC	CASSIGRGRFAEQFF
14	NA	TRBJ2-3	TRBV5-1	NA	TGCGCCAGCAGCTTAAGCGGTCGGGGAGATACGCAGTATTTT	CASSLSGRGDTQYF
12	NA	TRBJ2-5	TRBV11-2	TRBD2	TGTGCCAGCAAGGCGGGGGGGGAGACCCAGTACTTC	CASKAGGETQYF
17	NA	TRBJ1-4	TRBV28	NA	TGTGCCAGCAGCCCGGGCGCCCCGGGTACAACTAATGAAAAACTGTTTTTT	CASSPGAPGTTNEKLFF
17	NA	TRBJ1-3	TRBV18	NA	TGTGCCAGCTCACCACTAAGAAGCACAGTCTCTGGAAACACCATATATTTT	CASSPLRSTVSGNTIYF
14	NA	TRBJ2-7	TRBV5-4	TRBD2	TGTGCCAGCAGCTTGCCTAGCGGGAAGTACGAGCAGTACTTC	CASSLPSGKYEQYF
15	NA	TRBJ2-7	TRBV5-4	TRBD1	TGTGCCAGCAGCCCGGGACAGTTACCCTCCTACGAGCAGTACTTC	CASSPGQLPSYEQYF
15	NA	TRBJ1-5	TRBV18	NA	TGTGCCAGCTCACTGCAGACTGGAAGCAATCAGCCCCAGCATTTT	CASSLQTGSNQPQHF
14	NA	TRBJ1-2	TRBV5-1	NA	TGCGCCAGCAGCTTGGGCCAAATTAGCTATGGCTACACCTTC	CASSLGQISYGYTF
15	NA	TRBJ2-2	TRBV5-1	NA	TGCGCCAGCAGCTTCCAAGGGATCAACACCGGGGAGCTGTTTTTT	CASSFQGINTGELFF
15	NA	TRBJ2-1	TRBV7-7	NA	TGTGCCAGCAGCTTAGCGGGAGCCTCGAACAATGAGCAGTTCTTC	CASSLAGASNNEQFF
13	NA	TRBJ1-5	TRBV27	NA	TGTGCCAGCAGTTCCGACAGCAATCAGCCCCAGCATTTT	CASSSDSNQPQHF
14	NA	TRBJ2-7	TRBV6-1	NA	TGTGCCAGCAGTCAGTCGGGCATAGGGTACGAGCAGTACTTC	CASSQSGIGYEQYF
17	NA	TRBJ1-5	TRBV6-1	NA	TGTGCCAGCAGTGAAGGAACGAGCCGATATAGCAATCAGCCCCAGCATTTT	CASSEGTSRYSNQPQHF
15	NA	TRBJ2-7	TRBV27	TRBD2	TGTGCCAGCAGCCGTCGCGAGCGGGAGATGTACGAGCAGTACTTC	CASSRREREMYEQYF
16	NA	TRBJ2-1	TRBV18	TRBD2	TGTGCCAGCTCTCGAGATAGCGGGAGGGCCTACAATGAGCAGTTCTTC	CASSRDSGRAYNEQFF
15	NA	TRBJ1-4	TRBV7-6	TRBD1	TGTGCCAGCAGCCCCCGGACAGGGCAAGGGGAAAAACTGTTTTTT	CASSPRTGQGEKLFF
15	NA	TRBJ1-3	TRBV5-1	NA	TGCGCCAGCAGCGGCGGGACTGATTCTGGAAACACCATATATTTT	CASSGGTDSGNTIYF
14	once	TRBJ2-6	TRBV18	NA	TGTGCCAGCTCCCGAATCTCTGGGGCCAACGTCCTGACTTTC	CASSRISGANVLTF
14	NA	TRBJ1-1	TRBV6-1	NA	TGTGCCAGCAGGACCGGGACGCCGAACACTGAAGCTTTCTTT	CASRTGTPNTEAFF
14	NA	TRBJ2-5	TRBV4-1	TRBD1	TGCGCCAGCAGCCAGGCCACAGGGGCCGGGACCCAGTACTTC	CASSQATGAGTQYF
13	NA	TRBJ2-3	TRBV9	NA	TGTGCCAGCACCCTCCTGTCTTTAGATACGCAGTATTTT	CASTLLSLDTQYF
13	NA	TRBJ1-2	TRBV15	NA	TGTGCCACCAGCGGCGGGGGAGGTAATGGCTACACCTTC	CATSGGGGNGYTF
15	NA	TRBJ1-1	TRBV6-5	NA	TGTGCCAGCAGCCTTTCAGGGCTTTGGAACACTGAAGCTTTCTTT	CASSLSGLWNTEAFF
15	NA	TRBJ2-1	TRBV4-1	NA	TGCGCCAGCCGCAGGCATATAGGGGAACGGGGTGAGCAGTTCTTC	CASRRHIGERGEQFF
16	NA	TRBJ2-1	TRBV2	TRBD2	TGTGCCAGCCACAACCGACTAGCGAGTTTAGGCAATGAGCAGTTCTTC	CASHNRLASLGNEQFF
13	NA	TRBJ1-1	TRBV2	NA	TGTGCCAGCAGAGATCCCCTTGGGACTGAAGCTTTCTTT	CASRDPLGTEAFF
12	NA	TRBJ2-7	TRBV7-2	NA	TGTGCCAGCAGCCTACCAGGGGTAATGCAGTACTTC	CASSLPGVMQYF
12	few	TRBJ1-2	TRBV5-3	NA	TGTGCCAGAAGATGGGGGCCCTATGGCTACACCTTC	CARRWGPYGYTF
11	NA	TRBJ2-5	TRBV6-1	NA	TGTGTTAACGGGGATTTAGGGACCCAGTACTTC	CVNGDLGTQYF
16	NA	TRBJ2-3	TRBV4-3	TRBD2	TGCGCCAGCAGCCAAGGTTCTAGCGGGAGCACAGATACGCAGTATTTT	CASSQGSSGSTDTQYF
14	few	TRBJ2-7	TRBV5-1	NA	TGCGCCAGCAGTCGAGGGGGAAGGTCCTACGAGCAGTACTTC	CASSRGGRSYEQYF
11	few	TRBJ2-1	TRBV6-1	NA	TGTGCCAGCATGACTAACAATGAGCAGTTCTTC	CASMTNNEQFF
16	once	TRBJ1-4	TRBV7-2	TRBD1	TGTGCCAGCAGGGCCGGGACAGCTGCGGGAGGTGAAAAACTGTTTTTT	CASRAGTAAGGEKLFF
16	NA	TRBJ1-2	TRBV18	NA	TGTGCCAGCTCACCACTTACCGACAGCAATAACTATGGCTACACCTTC	CASSPLTDSNNYGYTF
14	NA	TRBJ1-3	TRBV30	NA	TGTGCCTGGAGCGCCCGGGGTACTGGAAACACCATATATTTT	CAWSARGTGNTIYF
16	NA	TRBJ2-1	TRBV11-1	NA	TGTGCCAGCAGCCCGGACGCAACGAGACCCTACAATGAGCAGTTCTTC	CASSPDATRPYNEQFF
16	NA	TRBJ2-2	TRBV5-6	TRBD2	TGTGCCAGCAGCTTGTTACGGCGGGAGGTGGCCGGGGAGCTGTTTTTT	CASSLLRREVAGELFF
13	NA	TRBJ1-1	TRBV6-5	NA	TGTGCCAGCAGTTCAGGGGTGAACACTGAAGCTTTCTTT	CASSSGVNTEAFF
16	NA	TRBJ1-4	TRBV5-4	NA	TGTGCCAGCAGCCAATACCAGGCAGCAACTAATGAAAAACTGTTTTTT	CASSQYQAATNEKLFF
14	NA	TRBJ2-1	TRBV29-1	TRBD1	TGCAGCGTTTGGGACAGGAACTCCTACAATGAGCAGTTCTTC	CSVWDRNSYNEQFF
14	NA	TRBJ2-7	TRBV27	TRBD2	TGTGCCAGCAGTCCAGAGCGGGAGAGGGACGAGCAGTACTTC	CASSPERERDEQYF
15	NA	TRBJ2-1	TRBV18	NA	TGTGCCAGCTCACGGGCGGACTCCAGCTACAATGAGCAGTTCTTC	CASSRADSSYNEQFF
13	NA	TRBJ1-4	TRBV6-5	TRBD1	TGTGCCAGCAGTTACGGGACAGGGGAAAAACTGTTTTTT	CASSYGTGEKLFF
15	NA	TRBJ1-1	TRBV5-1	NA	TGCGCCAGCAGCTTGGAATCCGCGGGGAACACTGAAGCTTTCTTT	CASSLESAGNTEAFF
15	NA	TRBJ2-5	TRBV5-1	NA	TGCGCCAGCAGCTTGGGGGGAAAAAAACAAGAGACCCAGTACTTC	CASSLGGKKQETQYF
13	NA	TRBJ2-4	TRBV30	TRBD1	TGTGCCTGGGGGACAGGGCCTGGGAACATTCAGTACTTC	CAWGTGPGNIQYF
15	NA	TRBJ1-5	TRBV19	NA	TGTGCCAGTACTGCGTGGGTGAATAGCAATCAGCCCCAGCATTTT	CASTAWVNSNQPQHF